The 14 T cell receptor beta chains presented below share a single source sample, sequenced in a study of blood T cell repertoires in COVID-19. TCRdb's table, derived via immunoSEQ multiplex PCR, lists solely in-frame clones and lacks some. This sample has a few hundred thousand clones, with roughly 88% found just once. Sample: peripheral blood. Receptors were obtained from a woman aged 50 to 60 with active or convalescent COVID-19.

This clone was observed a single time. The J gene is TRBJ2-7, the V gene TRBV5-1; 8 bases map to TRBD1. J was trimmed by 5 bases and V by 0 bases; bases with no gene match: 7. The CDR3 length is 15 residues. The germline V gene has CDR1 SGHRS and CDR2 YFSETQ. In nucleotides, the CDR3 is TGCGCCAGCAGCTTGGGGTGGGACAGGAGAAACGAGCAGTACTTC. As protein: CASSLGWDRRNEQYF. The full variable domain, rest sourced from reference TRBV5-1 and TRBJ2-7, is KAGVTQTPRYLIKTRGQQVTLSCSPISGHRSVSWYQQTPGQGLQFLFEYFSETQRNKGNFPGRFSGRQFSNSRSEMNVSTLELGDSALYLCASSLGWDRRNEQYFGPGTRLTVT.

The V and J genes are TRBV27 and TRBJ1-1; possibly TRBD1 for D (6 bases). The CDR3 has 14 amino acids. V was pared by 6 bases and J by 4 bases, with 15 bases between. Germline V gene sequence: CDR1 MNHEY, CDR2 SMNVEV (reference sequence). CDR3 nucleotide sequence: TGTGCCAGCAGGGGGCAGGGGTATAGCACTGAAGCTTTCTTT. Encoded protein: CASRGQGYSTEAFF.

The V gene is TRBV7-2, the J gene TRBJ2-7; 10 bases are a match to TRBD1. This CDR3 spans 16 amino acids. Germline V gives CDR1 SGHTA, CDR2 FQGNSA. V shed 2 bases and J 12 bases; nucleotides not matched to a gene: 16. The CDR3 here is CASSLPLRDRGRGWYF. For the CDR3, the DNA is TGTGCCAGCAGCTTACCTCTCCGGGACAGGGGAAGGGGCTGGTACTTC.

The rearrangement joins TRBV2 to TRBJ1-1; D perhaps matches TRBD1 (5 bases). Germline lookup yields CDR1 SNHLY and CDR2 FYNNEI. This CDR3 has 15 amino acids. Trimming removed 6 bases at V and 2 bases at J, with 16 bases between. CDR3 protein: CASRKLTDFNTEAFF. The DNA for the CDR3 is TGTGCCAGCAGGAAATTGACAGATTTTAACACTGAAGCTTTCTTT.

This chain links TRBV15 with TRBJ1-5; TRBD1 matches 7 bases. The CDR3 totals 18 residues. Germline CDR1 LNHNV, CDR2 YYDKDF (reference sequence). V lost 3 bases, J lost 0 bases, and 11 bases stayed unmatched. The CDR3 region is CATSRRGGRAYSNQPQHF. CDR3 in DNA: TGTGCCACCAGCAGGAGAGGGGGCAGGGCTTATAGCAATCAGCCCCAGCATTTT.

The chain is built from TRBV6-4 and TRBJ1-6, with 10 nucleotides matching TRBD1. V shed 8 bases, J shed 10 bases, and the junction held 5 bases outside the gene matches. CDR1 MRHNA and CDR2 SNTAGT come from the germline V gene. The length of the CDR3 is 13 residues. The CDR3 DNA follows: TGTGCCAGCGGAGGACAGGGGGACTCACCCCTCCACTTT. This translates into CASGGQGDSPLHF.

Comments on this clone: Relative to the germline gene, one junction end is altered; a read error may explain this. This rearrangement joins TRBV4-1 to TRBJ2-7, with unresolved D. CDR1 MGHRA and CDR2 YSYEKL come from the germline V gene. The CDR3 is 14 amino acids. The CDR3 nucleotides are TGCGCCAGCAGCAAAGATTCAGTAACCTACGAGCAGTACTTC. Encoded protein: CASSKDSVTYEQYF.

The chain's CDR3 is CACEAVSYGYTF. CDR3 DNA sequence: TGTGCCTGCGAGGCAGTTTCCTATGGCTACACCTTC. The chain recombines TRBV30 with TRBJ1-2; D is uncertain. The germline CDR1 and CDR2 sequences are GTSNPN and SVGIG (reference sequence). The V end was cut by 6 bases, the J end by 4 bases, with 12 bases between. This CDR3 comprises 12 residues.

Regarding this clone: Within the sample, other DNA sequences also encode this same CDR3. V is TRBV6-5 and J is TRBJ1-3; D perhaps matches TRBD1 (5 bases). V lost 8 bases and J lost 1, with 9 bases in between. The CDR3 runs to 13 residues. Germline lookup yields CDR1 MNHEY and CDR2 SVGAGI. The CDR3: CASYPGSGNTIYF. CDR3 in DNA: TGTGCCAGCTACCCAGGGTCTGGAAACACCATATATTTT.

This chain connects TRBV7-3 to TRBJ2-6; possibly TRBD2 for D (6 bases). The CDR3 has 14 residues. Trimming left V 2 bases short and J 9 bases short, with 11 bases between. Germline V gene lookup returns CDR1 SGHTA and CDR2 FQGTGA. The CDR3 protein is CASSLPQGGNVLTF. CDR3 DNA: TGTGCCAGCAGCTTACCGCAGGGAGGCAACGTCCTGACTTTC.

This rearrangement joins TRBV6-2 or TRBV6-3 to TRBJ2-7; 7 bases are shared with TRBD1. The CDR3 is made up of 19 amino acids. Per germline, CDR1 MNHEY and CDR2 SVGEGT. J gave up 1 base and V 6 bases, and 21 bases lay outside the gene matches. The CDR3, as DNA: TGTGCCAGCAGCTCTTATTACTCCCCGACAGGGTCACCTTCCTACGAGCAGTACTTC. It encodes CASSSYYSPTGSPSYEQYF.

The chain couples TRBV7-6 to TRBJ2-5; 10 bases are shared with TRBD1. The CDR3 is 16 amino acids. CDR1 SGHVS and CDR2 FNYEAQ come from the germline V gene. Trimming removed 5 bases from V and 7 bases from J; junction bases left unmatched: 13. The DNA for the CDR3 is TGTGCCAGCAGCCCCGGGACAGGGGTCCAAAAGGGGACCCAGTACTTC. Protein: CASSPGTGVQKGTQYF.

This sequence joins TRBV27 and TRBJ2-2, with a tentative D call TRBD2 (7 bases). Germline CDR1 reads MNHEY; CDR2 reads SMNVEV (reference sequence). V dropped 7 bases and J dropped 4 bases, with 19 bases sitting between them. CDR3 length: 16 residues. CDR3 loop: CASTLRGRGSTGELFF. For the CDR3, the DNA is TGTGCCAGCACACTAAGGGGGAGGGGGAGCACCGGGGAGCTGTTTTTT.

The CDR3 nucleotides read TGTGCCAGCAGCTCCGCTAGCGGGGCCCACAATGAGCAGTTCTTC. Protein product: CASSSASGAHNEQFF. The chain joins TRBV7-9 to TRBJ2-1; 9 bases agree with TRBD2. J lost 5 bases, V lost 4 bases, and 6 bases had no gene match. The CDR3 extends over 15 amino acids. Germline V gene lookup returns CDR1 SEHNR and CDR2 FQNEAQ (reference sequence).